The 10 T cell receptor beta chains in this list originate from one sample, sequenced in a study of CD8 T cells in ankylosing spondylitis. TCRdb called the 5' RACE reads again in MiXCR, with one record for every CDR3 protein. Of around 300,000 distinct CDR3 sequences listed, about 14% are singletons. The specimen was blood, either unsorted or a sorted T cell fraction (not recorded which). Receptors were obtained from a male donor with ankylosing spondylitis or in good health (not recorded which).

The rearrangement uses TRBV3-1 and TRBJ1-4, with D unclear. The length of the CDR3 is 13 residues. The germline V gene has CDR1 LGHDT and CDR2 YNNKEL (reference sequence). V lost 0 bases to trimming and J lost 12 bases, with 11 bases between them. DNA for the CDR3: TGTGCCAGCAGCCAAGAAGGAGTCCGCCAACTGTTTTTT. Translating gives CASSQEGVRQLFF.

This clonotype was picked up many times. This sequence joins TRBV12-3 or TRBV12-4 and TRBJ2-5; TRBD1 is a possible D gene (5 bases). The V end lost 6 bases, the J end lost 1 base, and 9 bases lay between the germline ends. This CDR3 spans 13 amino acids. CDR3 in DNA: TGTGCCAGCAGCCCAACAGGCCAAGAGACCCAGTACTTC. It specifies CASSPTGQETQYF.

This sequence joins TRBV6-5 and TRBJ1-6; unclear D gene. Trimming took off 4 bases at V and 6 bases at J, with 13 bases between the two ends. The CDR3 length is 15 residues. CDR1 is MNHEY and CDR2 is SVGAGI in the germline V gene. This CDR3 is CASSSEGGRNSPLHF. The CDR3, as DNA: TGTGCCAGCAGTTCCGAGGGAGGTCGTAATTCACCCCTCCACTTT.

This clonotype was seen only a few times. CDR3 sequence: CASSRGQGVADTQYF. CDR3 in DNA: TGCGCCAGCAGCCGCGGACAGGGGGTAGCAGATACGCAGTATTTT. This chain uses TRBV5-1 with TRBJ2-3, with 10 bases lining up with TRBD1. Per the germline V gene, CDR1 is SGHRS and CDR2 is YFSETQ. V was pared by 4 bases and J by 4 bases, with 6 bases of the junction left unmatched. CDR3 length: 15 amino acids.

The CDR3 reads CASSLGVEVSYNEQFF. The CDR3 DNA reads as TGCGCCAGCAGCTTGGGGGTTGAGGTTTCCTACAATGAGCAGTTCTTC. The J gene is TRBJ2-1, the V gene TRBV5-1; D is unclear. V lost 0 bases and J lost 1, with 11 bases in between. Germline CDR1 reads SGHRS; CDR2 reads YFSETQ. This CDR3 spans 16 amino acids.

V usage is TRBV6-1 and J usage is TRBJ1-1, with TRBD1 matching over 9 bases. The CDR3 totals 14 residues. CDR1 is MNHNS and CDR2 is SASEGT in the germline V gene. With V trimmed by 3 bases and J by 5 bases, 4 bases remained unmatched. The CDR3 protein is CASSDDRGKTEAFF. Written as DNA, the CDR3 is TGTGCCAGCAGTGACGACAGGGGGAAGACTGAAGCTTTCTTT.

This clonotype was detected a few times. This sequence joins TRBV7-2 and TRBJ2-1, with TRBD2 matching 14 bases. This CDR3 comprises 16 residues. Germline-derived CDR1 and CDR2 are SGHTA and FQGNSA. V gave up 5 bases and J gave up 6 bases; unmatched junction bases: 6. In DNA, the CDR3 is TGTGCCAGCAGCCCCACCGGGACTAGCGGGGGCAATGAGCAGTTCTTC. Amino acid sequence: CASSPTGTSGGNEQFF.

The chain carries TRBV7-2 and TRBJ2-3, with 9 bases that match TRBD2. The CDR3 runs to 14 residues. J was trimmed by 2 bases and V by 5 bases; bases with no gene match: 2. CDR1 SGHTA and CDR2 FQGNSA come from the germline V gene. CDR3 sequence reads: CASSSGGNTDTQYF. DNA for the CDR3: TGTGCCAGCAGCAGCGGGGGGAACACAGATACGCAGTATTTT.

This clonotype came up a few times. V usage is TRBV5-1 and J usage is TRBJ2-3; D is unclear. Trimming took 2 bases from V and 1 from J, leaving 29 bases between them. Germline assignment: CDR1 SGHRS and CDR2 YFSETQ. The CDR3 spans 21 residues. CDR3 loop: CASSFFSTTRYWASGTDTQYF. The DNA of the CDR3 is TGCGCCAGCAGCTTTTTCAGCACCACCCGTTATTGGGCCTCTGGCACAGATACGCAGTATTTT.

This clonotype was counted a few times. CDR3 protein: CSADPWEGGDTQYF. DNA of the CDR3: TGCAGTGCTGACCCGTGGGAGGGTGGGGATACGCAGTATTTT. The chain recombines TRBV20-1 with TRBJ2-3; 7 bases fit TRBD2. V shed 5 bases and J 6 bases; nucleotides not matched to a gene: 11. The germline gives CDR1 DFQATT, CDR2 SNEGSKA (reference sequence). This CDR3 is built from 14 residues.